Given below is one TCR beta chain in context. Antigen: not known. PCR employed 60 Vbeta and 13 Jbeta primers. TCRdb's copy holds only in-frame clones and misses some; the assay was immunoSEQ multiplex PCR. The profile covers approximately 110,000 clones, with approximately 80% appearing a single time and approximately 5% taken by the ten largest. This entry is derived from a study of cytomegalovirus exposure and HLA in healthy donors. Study-level points and caveats: Most CMV-associated TCR beta chains appeared HLA-restricted in a later analysis. One later analysis reportedly identified an Asian-associated ancestry cluster that showed fewer N-insertions than the roughly 700-donor mean.

The CDR3 contains 13 residues. Germline V gene data show CDR1 as MGHRA and CDR2 as YSYEKL. Trimming left V 4 bases short and J 0 bases short, with 4 bases between. The sequencing input was PBMCs. J is TRBJ1-5 and V is TRBV4-1, with D unresolved. This TCR was sampled from a woman in her 30s in good health and CMV-seropositive. CDR3 residues: CASSLYSNQPQHF. The CDR3 DNA reads TGCGCCAGCAGCCTTTATAGCAATCAGCCCCAGCATTTT.